This TCR beta chain stems from a study of radiotherapy plus CTLA-4 blockade in lung cancer. This clone was detected a few times. Data came from immunoSEQ multiplex PCR; TCRdb stores just in-frame clones and leaves some out. The table has under 110,000 clones, more than 75% seen once; the top ten hold around 2%. Germline V CDR1 and CDR2: MNHEY, SVGAGI. CDR3 size: 15 residues. V shed 5 bases, J shed 7 bases, and the junction held 13 bases outside the gene matches. The starting material was peripheral blood, obtained from a patient treated with radiotherapy plus ipilimumab. This TCR was sampled from a human donor with non-small cell lung cancer that progressed on radiotherapy plus ipilimumab. Some clones in this sample may be carry-over from other donors' samples. The gene calls are TRBV6-5 and TRBJ1-1; 7 nucleotides agree with TRBD1. DNA for the CDR3: TGTGCCAGCAGTGTGCTATCCCGGACAGGACATGAAGCTTTCTTT. Translating it yields CASSVLSRTGHEAFF.